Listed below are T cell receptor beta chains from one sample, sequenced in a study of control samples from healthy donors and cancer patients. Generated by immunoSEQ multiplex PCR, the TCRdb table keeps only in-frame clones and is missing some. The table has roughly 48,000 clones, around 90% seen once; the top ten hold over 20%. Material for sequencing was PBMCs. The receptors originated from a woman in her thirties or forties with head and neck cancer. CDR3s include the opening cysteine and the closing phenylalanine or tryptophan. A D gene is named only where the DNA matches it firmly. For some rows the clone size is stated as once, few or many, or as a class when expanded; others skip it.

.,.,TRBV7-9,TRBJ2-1,CASSSDSRVVGQFF,TGTGCCAGCAGCTCTGACTCCCGGGTAGTAGGGCAGTTCTTC
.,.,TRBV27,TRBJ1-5,CASSLSGGTQPQHF,TGTGCCAGCAGTTTATCCGGGGGAACTCAGCCCCAGCATTTT
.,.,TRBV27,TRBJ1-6,CASSLSLNSPLHF,TGTGCCAGCAGTTTATCCCTGAATTCACCCCTCCACTTT
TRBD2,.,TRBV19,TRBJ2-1,CASSDSGIHNEQFF,TGTGCCAGTAGTGATAGCGGGATCCACAATGAGCAGTTCTTC
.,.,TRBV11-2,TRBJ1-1,CASSLERQVAKAFF,TGTGCCAGCAGCTTGGAAAGACAGGTAGCGAAAGCTTTCTTT
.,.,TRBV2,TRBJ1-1,CASSVEGQNTEAFF,TGTGCCAGCAGTGTTGAGGGACAGAACACTGAAGCTTTCTTT
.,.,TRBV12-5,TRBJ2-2,CASGLNPGARTGELFF,TGTGCTAGTGGTTTGAATCCGGGGGCAAGGACCGGGGAGCTGTTTTTT
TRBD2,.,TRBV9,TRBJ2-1,CASSGSERASGGSKGNEQFF,TGTGCCAGCAGCGGTAGCGAACGGGCGAGTGGCGGGAGTAAAGGCAATGAGCAGTTCTTC
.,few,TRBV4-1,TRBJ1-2,CASSHLMQRSNYGYTF,TGCGCCAGCAGCCACTTAATGCAGCGGTCTAACTATGGCTACACCTTC
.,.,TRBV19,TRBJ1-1,CASRHTGLTEAFF,TGTGCCAGTAGGCATACGGGTCTCACTGAAGCTTTCTTT
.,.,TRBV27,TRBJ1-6,CASSATARMNSPLHF,TGTGCCAGCAGTGCAACAGCAAGGATGAATTCACCCCTCCACTTT
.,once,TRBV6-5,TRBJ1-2,CASSSNYGYTF,TGTGCCAGCAGTTCTAACTATGGCTACACCTTC
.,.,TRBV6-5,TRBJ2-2,CATLRAGQTGELFF,TGTGCCACCCTTCGAGCGGGTCAGACCGGGGAGCTGTTTTTT
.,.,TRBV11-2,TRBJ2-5,CASSSTGSGETQYF,TGTGCCAGCAGCTCCACGGGGAGTGGGGAGACCCAGTACTTC
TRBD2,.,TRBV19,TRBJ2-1,CASTPGTSGRGNEQFF,TGTGCCAGTACCCCAGGTACAAGCGGGAGAGGCAATGAGCAGTTCTTC
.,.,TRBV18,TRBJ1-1,CASSPTVNTEAFF,TGTGCCAGCTCACCGACAGTGAACACTGAAGCTTTCTTT
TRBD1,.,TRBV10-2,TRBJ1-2,CASSVKGTGGAGGYTF,TGCGCCAGCAGTGTGAAAGGGACAGGGGGCGCGGGAGGCTACACCTTC
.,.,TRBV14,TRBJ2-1,CASSQGGLYNEQFF,TGTGCCAGCAGCCAAGGGGGACTGTACAATGAGCAGTTCTTC
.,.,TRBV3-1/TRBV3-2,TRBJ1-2,CARSLGGGTNYGYTF,TGTGCCCGCAGCCTGGGGGGGGGAACTAACTATGGCTACACCTTC
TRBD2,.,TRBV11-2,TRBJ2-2,CASSSLRREESGELFF,TGTGCCAGCAGCAGCTTGCGGCGGGAGGAAAGCGGGGAGCTGTTTTTT
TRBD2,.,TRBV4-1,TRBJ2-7,CASSQDLAGGYYEQYF,TGCGCCAGCAGCCAAGATCTGGCGGGAGGGTACTACGAGCAGTACTTC
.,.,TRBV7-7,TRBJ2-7,CASSLTEGGEQYF,TGTGCCAGCAGCTTAACGGAAGGAGGCGAGCAGTACTTC
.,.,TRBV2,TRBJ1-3,CASSGENTIYF,TGTGCCAGCAGTGGAGAAAACACCATATATTTT
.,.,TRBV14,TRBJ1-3,CASSPPDSITGNTIYF,TGTGCCAGCAGCCCCCCCGACAGTATCACTGGAAACACCATATATTTT
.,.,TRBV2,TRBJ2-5,CASSEGGPETQYF,TGTGCCAGCAGTGAAGGAGGGCCCGAGACCCAGTACTTC